The source of this T cell receptor (beta chain) is a study of tumor-infiltrating lymphocytes in primary liver carcinoma. Looking at the study overall: Lesions, classed as T1-T3 N0M0, spanned roughly 4.2 to 10 cm across. Samples produced roughly 3.5 to 7.13 million productive TCRbeta reads, comparable across tissue types. Findings and limits, study-wide: Tumor-adjacent and tumor-blood pairs showed less overlap than tumor region pairs.

The tissue used was unsorted bulk material of about 17-33 mg. RNA and DNA were co-extracted from it with the AllPrep DNA/RNA mini kit. Surgical resection treated primary liver carcinoma in the patients. Notes on this clonotype: Antigen specificity is unknown. The conserved final phenylalanine or tryptophan is absent from the CDR3, which likely points to a read error.

Germline values: CDR1 SGHAT, CDR2 FQNNGV. The CDR3 covers 15 residues. A constant-region primer primed TCR beta cDNA synthesis from roughly 500 ng of total RNA. A slightly modified ARM-PCR protocol with three nested multiplex PCR rounds produced these TCR beta libraries. Use of TRBV1-TRBV30 forward primers with a C-beta reverse primer characterized the first two PCR rounds, which lasted about 10 cycles each. TCRdb passed the multiplex PCR reads through MiXCR, listing each CDR3 protein once. The sample records over 100,000 distinct CDR3 sequences, approximately 71% being singletons. The clonotype comes from a woman aged 60 to 75 with primary liver carcinoma and hepatitis B virus infection. The chain couples TRBV11-2 to TRBJ2-7, with D possibly matching TRBD1 (6 bases). Sequenced: tumor-adjacent normal liver tissue. CDR3 DNA sequence: TGTGCCAGTAGCTTAGCACAGGGATGGACCTACGAGCAGTACTCC. It is translated as CASSLAQGWTYEQYS.